Listed here is a single T cell receptor (beta chain). What it recognizes is unknown. The TCR beta cDNA libraries carried unique molecular identifiers. A single record per CDR3 protein comes from TCRdb applying MiXCR to the PCR reads. The sample has approximately 260,000 distinct CDR3 sequences; 30% to 45% are singletons. The data are from a study of post-analysis software for immune sequencing data. Study-wide findings and caveats: Controls had lower frequencies than patients of about 5 TRBV segments, which included TRBV5-6, TRBV5-1 and TRBV20-1.

The CDR3 is 14 residues long. Germline CDR1 reads MNHNS; CDR2 reads SASEGT. V lost 6 bases to trimming and J lost 7 bases; unmatched junction nucleotides: 8. The chain employs TRBV6-1 and TRBJ2-7; 11 bases are shared with TRBD2. The sample consisted of blood. The clonotype was recovered from a girl aged 10 to 17 with multiple sclerosis. The CDR3, as DNA: TGTGCCAGCAGCACACTAGCGGGAGTTCAGGAGCAGTACTTC. Protein product: CASSTLAGVQEQYF.